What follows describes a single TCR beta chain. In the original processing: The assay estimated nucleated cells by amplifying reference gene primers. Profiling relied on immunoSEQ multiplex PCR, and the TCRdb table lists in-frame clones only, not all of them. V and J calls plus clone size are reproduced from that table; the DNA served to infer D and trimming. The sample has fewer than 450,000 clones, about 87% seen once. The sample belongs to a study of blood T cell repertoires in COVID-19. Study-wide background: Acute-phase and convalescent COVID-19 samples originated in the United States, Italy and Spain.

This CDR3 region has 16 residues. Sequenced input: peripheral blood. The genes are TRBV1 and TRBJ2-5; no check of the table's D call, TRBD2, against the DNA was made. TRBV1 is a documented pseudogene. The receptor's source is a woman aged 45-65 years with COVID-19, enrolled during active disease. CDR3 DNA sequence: TGCACCAGCAGCCAAGACCTAGCGGGGGGCCAAGAGACCCAGTACTTC. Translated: CTSSQDLAGGQETQYF.